This TCR beta chain was sequenced in a study of blood T cell repertoires in COVID-19. Original data processing: It was from reference gene primer amplification that nucleated cell counts were estimated. The table came from immunoSEQ multiplex PCR; TCRdb's copy has only in-frame clones and leaves some out. V and J calls plus clone size are reproduced from that table; the DNA served to infer D and trimming. Of more than 110,000 clones listed, more than 75% are singletons. The source material was peripheral blood. The clonotype comes from a man at least 80 years old with acute or convalescent COVID-19.

CDR3 sequence: CASTLGRNTEAFF. CDR3 coding DNA: TGTGCCAGCACCCTAGGGAGGAACACTGAAGCTTTCTTT. The chain recombines TRBV12-3 or TRBV12-4 with TRBJ1-1; D unclear. The CDR3 loop spans 13 amino acids. Trimming shortened V by 7 bases and J by 1 base, and 10 bases separated the two germline ends.